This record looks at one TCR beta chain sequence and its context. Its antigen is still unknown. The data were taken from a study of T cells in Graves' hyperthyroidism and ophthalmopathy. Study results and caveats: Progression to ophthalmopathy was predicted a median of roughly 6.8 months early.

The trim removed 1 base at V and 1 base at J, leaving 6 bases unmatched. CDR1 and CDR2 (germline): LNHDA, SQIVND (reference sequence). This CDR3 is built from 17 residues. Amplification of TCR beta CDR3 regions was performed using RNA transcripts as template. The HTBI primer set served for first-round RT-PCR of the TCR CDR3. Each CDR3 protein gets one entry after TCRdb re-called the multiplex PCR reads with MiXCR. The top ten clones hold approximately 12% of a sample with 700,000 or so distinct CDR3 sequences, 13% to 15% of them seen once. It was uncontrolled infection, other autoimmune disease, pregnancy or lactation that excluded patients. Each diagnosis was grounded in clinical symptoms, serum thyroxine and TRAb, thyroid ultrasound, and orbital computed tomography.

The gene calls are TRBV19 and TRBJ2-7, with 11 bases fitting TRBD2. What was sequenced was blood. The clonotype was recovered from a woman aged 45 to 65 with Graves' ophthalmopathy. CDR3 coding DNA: TGTGCCAGTAGTATAGTGACTAGCGGGATTGGGTCCTACGAGCAGTACTTC. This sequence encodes CASSIVTSGIGSYEQYF.